This T cell receptor (beta chain) was documented in a study of OX40 agonist ivuxolimab in advanced cancers. In the study overall: Ivuxolimab was an agonistic, fully human IgG2 monoclonal antibody directed against OX40 (CD134), a costimulatory receptor. Intravenous ivuxolimab was administered to patients every 2 weeks at six dose levels: 0.01, 0.1, 0.3, 1.5, 3 and 10 mg/kg. Of the 50 to 55 patients in dose escalation, about 20 had hepatocellular carcinoma, roughly 15 had melanoma, 9 had renal cell carcinoma and 9 had head and neck cancer. The dose-escalation cohort was around 84% male with a mean age of approximately 60 years, ranging from about 23 to 85. Patients were allowed to have had prior anti-PD-1, anti-PD-L1 or anti-CTLA-4 therapy, and approximately 37% of the dose-escalation patients had been treated with checkpoint inhibitors. Partial responses occurred in three dose-escalation patients, of whom one had hepatocellular carcinoma and two had cutaneous melanoma. Peripheral TCRbeta sequencing was intended to test whether TCR sequence diversity was altered and clonal T-cell expansion was caused by ivuxolimab. The monotherapy dose-escalation portion (N ≈ 56 patients) of the phase I ivuxolimab trial is reported in the paper. Summary of the overall study and its limitations: Clonal expansion of both CD4+ and CD8+ blood T cells was observed from baseline to week 6 at doses 0.1 to 3.0 mg/kg. Low levels of normalized T-cell clonal expansion were also seen in some nonresponding patients. After ivuxolimab, more expanded clones were found on average in CD8+ T cells than in CD4+ T cells. The antigen specificity of the clonally expanded peripheral T cells was not determined. In the 0.1-3.0 mg/kg groups, partial responders had among the lowest normalized peripheral clonal expansion, particularly in CD8+ T cells.

With regard to this clone: Its target antigen remains unknown. Base qualities were left out, and no much larger clone turns up one base away.

Patients with autoimmune disease history or receiving systemic immunosuppression were excluded from the trial. Peripheral blood for TCR sequencing was collected from all dose cohorts at baseline, on cycle 4 day 1, and on cycle 7 day 1. The samples were taken from a phase I, first-in-human, multicenter, open-label dose-escalation trial of ivuxolimab. Adults with locally advanced or metastatic melanoma, renal cell carcinoma, hepatocellular carcinoma or head and neck squamous cell carcinoma were enrolled in the trial. Before TCR sequencing, CD4+ T cells and CD8+ T cells were sorted from peripheral blood as separate populations. CDR1 and CDR2 were assigned from the germline V gene (reference sequence) as LNHDA and SQIVND. The CDR3 contains 15 residues, cysteine and phenylalanine counted. Of the read, only the CDR3 DNA is kept; its 45 bases are in frame from base 1. V loses 3 bases at its end and J loses 7 bases; junction bases beyond the gene matches: 8.

To sequence the TCRbeta CDR3 region, genomic DNA was isolated from the sorted cells. TCRbeta CDR3 regions were sequenced using the immunoSEQ Assay. In its TCRdb copy, this immuneACCESS table keeps in-frame sequences only and misses some clones. Where compared with another copy, unresolved V genes explain less than half of these, and the others have no known cause. The sample yields under 70,000 clones; about 85% were counted once. Around 2% of the sample is in the top ten clones. Specimen: CD4+ or CD8+ T cells sorted from blood, collected in a trial of the OX40 agonist ivuxolimab. The TCR originated in an adult with an advanced solid tumor such as melanoma, head and neck, liver or kidney cancer. The receptor chain draws on TRBV19 and TRBJ1-2, and 10 junction bases match TRBD1. This receptor carries the CDR3 CASSMTGTGAFGYTF. The nucleotide sequence is given as TGTGCCAGTAGTATGACCGGGACAGGGGCATTTGGCTACACCTTC.